This entry describes one TCR beta chain. The protocol was immunoSEQ multiplex PCR, while the TCRdb copy is restricted to in-frame clones and leaves out a portion. Of 2 million to 2.5 million clones in the sample, over 85% were seen once. V lost 4 bases, J lost 9 bases, and 13 bases lay in between. In germline, CDR1 is SEHNR, CDR2 FQNEAQ (reference sequence). This CDR3 region has 13 residues. This record comes from a study of shared clonotypes between healthy human individuals. This chain joins TRBV7-9 and TRBJ1-3, with a tentative D call TRBD1 (5 bases). The clonotype was recovered from a man between 18 and 29 years old in good health. Some clones in this sample may be carry-over from other donors' samples. The sample consisted of naive CD4+ T cells from PBMCs. As to subset: CD45RA+ positively selected. The CDR3 spells CASSSPGGSTIYF. CDR3 DNA: TGTGCCAGCAGCTCACCGGGGGGGAGCACCATATATTTT.